The next 9 T cell receptor beta chains were all read from a single sample in a study of cytomegalovirus exposure and HLA in healthy donors. With 60 Vbeta and 13 Jbeta primers, the PCR was carried out. Here immunoSEQ multiplex PCR was the method, and the copy in TCRdb shows in-frame clones only, minus some. The data show about 150,000 clones, 80% seen once. The sample consisted of PBMCs. Every receptor here comes from a woman in her forties in good health and CMV-seronegative.

This clone was counted only a few times. In DNA form, the CDR3 reads TGTGCCAGCAGTTCCAGGGGTAGGCAAGAGACCCAGTACTTC. Its protein is CASSSRGRQETQYF. The chain is built from TRBV28 and TRBJ2-5, with D perhaps TRBD1 (6 bases). The V end lost 4 bases, the J end lost 2 bases, and 11 bases lay between the germline ends. The CDR3 runs to 14 residues. Germline V CDR1 and CDR2: MDHEN, SYDVKM.

The V call is TRBV4-2, the J call TRBJ1-5, with D perhaps TRBD1 (5 bases). The CDR3 consists of 15 residues. Trimming pared 4 bases from V and 0 bases from J, leaving 10 bases between. Germline assignment: CDR1 LGHNA and CDR2 YNFKEQ. CDR3 in DNA: TGTGCCAGCAGCCTAGACAGTAATAGCAATCAGCCCCAGCATTTT. It encodes CASSLDSNSNQPQHF.

This CDR3 reads CASSKALYGQPQHF. The CDR3 DNA reads TGTGCCAGCAGCAAAGCGCTTTACGGTCAGCCCCAGCATTTT. J is TRBJ1-5 and V is TRBV21-1. TRBV21-1 constitutes a pseudogene. The CDR3 sequence is 14 residues long.

In DNA form, the CDR3 reads TGCGCCAGCAGCCAAATGCTACAGGGGAACACTGAAGCTTTCTTT. The encoded protein is CASSQMLQGNTEAFF. V usage is TRBV4-3 and J usage is TRBJ1-1; TRBD1 is a possible D gene (6 bases). The CDR3 runs to 15 residues. Germline lookup yields CDR1 LGHNA and CDR2 YSLEER. Trimming left V 2 bases short and J 1 base short, with 11 bases between.

Comment on this clone: This sample includes further DNA sequences coding for the same CDR3. The chain uses TRBV2 and TRBJ1-1; a possible D gene is TRBD1 (6 bases). The CDR3 length is 14 residues. V lost 5 bases and J lost 0, with 10 bases in between. Germline-derived CDR1 and CDR2 are SNHLY and FYNNEI. The CDR3 DNA reads TGTGCCAGCAGTATACAGGGTATGAACACTGAAGCTTTCTTT. Its translation: CASSIQGMNTEAFF.

The chain is built from TRBV5-1 and TRBJ2-1; 11 bases line up with TRBD2. Germline V gene lookup returns CDR1 SGHRS and CDR2 YFSETQ. V shed 2 bases, J shed 4 bases, and the junction held 2 bases outside the gene matches. This CDR3 is built from 15 residues. CDR3 loop: CASSFGTSGYNEQFF. CDR3 DNA: TGCGCCAGCAGCTTCGGGACTAGCGGATACAATGAGCAGTTCTTC.

The chain links TRBV11-2 to TRBJ2-3; 8 bases are shared with TRBD2. Germline V gives CDR1 SGHAT, CDR2 FQNNGV. V dropped 1 base and J dropped 3; count of bases not matched to a gene: 6. The CDR3 sequence is 16 residues long. The CDR3 here is CASSLAGGAFTDTQYF. CDR3 nucleotides: TGTGCCAGCAGCTTAGCCGGGGGGGCCTTTACAGATACGCAGTATTTT.

The chain combines TRBV5-6 with TRBJ2-7; maybe TRBD2 (5 bases). The CDR3 is made up of 13 amino acids. V was trimmed by 5 bases and J by 6 bases, leaving 15 bases between them. Germline V gene lookup returns CDR1 SGHDT and CDR2 YYEEEE. The CDR3 protein is CASSGRRGTEQYF. The CDR3 DNA sequence: TGTGCCAGCAGTGGACGTCGGGGAACCGAGCAGTACTTC. The variable domain in full, with the rest retrieved from reference TRBV5-6 and TRBJ2-7, is DAGVTQSPTHLIKTRGQQVTLRCSPKSGHDTVSWYQQALGQGPQFIFQYYEEEERQRGNFPDRFSGHQFPNYSSELNVNALLLGDSALYLCASSGRRGTEQYFGPGTRLTVT.

This clone was detected only a few times. This chain links TRBV11-2 with TRBJ1-2; 7 positions match TRBD1. Trimming at V came to 2 bases and at J to 8 bases, leaving 5 bases not matched to a gene. The germline V gene has CDR1 SGHAT and CDR2 FQNNGV. The CDR3 runs to 13 residues. The CDR3, as DNA: TGTGCCAGCAGCTTACAGGGGGACTCAGGCTACACCTTC. This encodes CASSLQGDSGYTF.